One T cell receptor beta chain is described in this entry. Its antigen is not known. TCRdb reworked the 5' RACE reads into one entry per CDR3 protein, no DNA. In total, the table holds 400,000 to 450,000 distinct CDR3 sequences. The data belong to a study of T cells expressing NK-cell markers. For the study at large: Sorted CD3+CD56-NKG2C+, CD3+CD56+NKG2C+ and CD3+CD56+NKG2C- T cells supplied the TCR beta repertoires. Points from the study as a whole: NKG2C+ dominant clonotype frequencies in about 6 donors were roughly 1.0-7.5% of CD8+ T cells. These clonotypes additionally ranked first within the CD3+CD56-NKG2C+ fraction of four donors.

This CDR3 has 14 amino acids. CDR1 is DFQATT, CDR2 SNEGSKA, per germline (reference sequence). Sequencing was done on a sample of blood T cells: a sorted CD56 or NKG2C T cell subset, CD4+ or CD8+ T cells, or bulk PBMC T cells (not recorded which). V usage is TRBV20-1 and J usage is TRBJ2-3; TCRdb picks TRBD2, but there is no DNA to check that call. The sequence was collected from a woman between 18 and 75 years old in good health. The chain's CDR3 is CSARASGSTDTQYF.